This T cell receptor beta chain was obtained from a study of response to subunit inactivated influenza vaccine. TCRdb recomputed calls from the RT-PCR reads with MiXCR, one row per CDR3 protein. The table lists about 540,000 distinct CDR3 sequences, less than 25% of them singletons, with 2.8% in the top ten. Only a few counts were recorded for this clonotype. The CDR3 spans 17 residues. Trimming pared 0 bases from V and 3 bases from J, leaving 19 bases between. Germline CDR1 reads SGHRS; CDR2 reads YFSETQ. Another study also made use of these data, one on T cells expressing NK-cell markers. From that study: Generation of TCR beta cDNA was performed by 5'RACE template switching incorporating UMIs.

This chain links TRBV5-1 with TRBJ2-7; tentatively, D is TRBD2 (7 bases). The sequence was obtained from a man over 45 who received an inactivated influenza vaccine. The specimen was CD4+ T cells sorted from PBMCs, collected approximately 13 days after vaccination. The CDR3 sequence: CASSLAPGGGGLYEQYF. The CDR3 bases are TGCGCCAGCAGCTTGGCCCCGGGAGGCGGGGGCCTCTACGAGCAGTACTTC.